Sequencing of this TCR beta chain was carried out in a study of blood T cell repertoires in COVID-19. Background on the study: Donors in the United States, Italy and Spain gave samples during acute or convalescent COVID-19. PBMCs, B-cell-depleted T cells, or T cells provided the cDNA or gDNA that made up the material.

Original processing methods: Estimation of nucleated cell counts relied on the amplification of reference gene primers. Repertoires were generated with immunoSEQ multiplex PCR, while TCRdb's copy carries only in-frame clones and drops some. V, J and clone size reflect that table, while D and trimming were determined from the DNA. The sample carries some 68,000 clones, about four fifths recorded once. The source is a man in his 70s with acute or convalescent COVID-19. The sequencing input was peripheral blood.

The DNA of the CDR3 is TGCGCCAGCAGCCAAGAGGCCGGACAGGGGAATGATGGCTACACCTTC. Protein: CASSQEAGQGNDGYTF. The rearrangement joins TRBV4-1 to TRBJ1-2; TRBD1 matches at 9 bases. With V trimmed by 0 bases and J by 6 bases, 8 bases remained unmatched. The V gene's germline CDR1 is MGHRA and CDR2 YSYEKL. This CDR3 has 16 residues.